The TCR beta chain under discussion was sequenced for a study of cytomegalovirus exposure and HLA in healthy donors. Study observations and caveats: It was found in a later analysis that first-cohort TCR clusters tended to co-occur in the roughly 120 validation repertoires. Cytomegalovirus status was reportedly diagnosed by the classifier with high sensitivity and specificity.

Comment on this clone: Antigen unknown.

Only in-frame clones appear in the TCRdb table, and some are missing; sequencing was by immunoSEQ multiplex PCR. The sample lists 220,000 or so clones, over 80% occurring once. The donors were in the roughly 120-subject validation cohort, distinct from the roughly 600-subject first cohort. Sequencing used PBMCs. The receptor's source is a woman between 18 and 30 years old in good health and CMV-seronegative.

The CDR3 coding sequence is TGTGCCAGCAGTTCCCCGGCGACTAGCGGGAGGCGCGCCTACGAGCAGTACTTC. This sequence encodes CASSSPATSGRRAYEQYF. The rearrangement joins TRBV28 to TRBJ2-7; 13 nucleotides match TRBD2. This CDR3 contains 18 residues. Germline loops: CDR1 MDHEN, CDR2 SYDVKM. V gave up 4 bases and J gave up 2 bases; unmatched junction bases: 11.